A selection of T cell receptor beta chains follows, all from one sample in a study of T-cell reconstitution after alpha-beta-depleted transplantation in children. TCRdb reanalysed the PCR reads using MiXCR and keeps one entry per CDR3 protein. The data show about a million distinct CDR3 sequences, around 30% seen once. The sequenced sample was PBMCs, mostly from graft donor cells, obtained 360 days after TCRalphabeta/CD19-depleted stem cell transplant. Every receptor here comes from a boy under three years old who had a stem cell transplant for SCID, so the T cells may come from the graft donor. The CDR3 runs from the conserved cysteine through the conserved F or W. A D gene is named only where the DNA matches it firmly. Some rows mark clone size as missing; the rest say once, few, many or name a class of expanded clone.

abundance | d_gene | j_gene | v_gene | CDR3aa | CDR3nt
NA | NA | TRBJ2-7 | TRBV7-8 | CASSLVDPPRGHEQYF | TGTGCCAGCAGCTTAGTGGACCCACCCCGGGGGCACGAGCAGTACTTC
NA | TRBD1 | TRBJ2-7 | TRBV10-3 | CAIRDTGDNYEQYF | TGTGCCATCAGGGACACAGGGGACAACTACGAGCAGTACTTC
NA | TRBD2 | TRBJ2-5 | TRBV7-8 | CASRPTSGGAAETQYF | TGTGCCAGCAGGCCTACTAGCGGGGGGGCAGCTGAGACCCAGTACTTC
few | NA | TRBJ2-3 | TRBV7-9 | CASSPHRNRGTDTQYF | TGTGCCAGCAGCCCACATAGGAATAGAGGCACAGATACGCAGTATTTT
few | NA | TRBJ2-1 | TRBV6-1 | CASSLREVPFWDEQFF | TGTGCCAGCAGTCTTAGGGAGGTACCCTTCTGGGATGAGCAGTTCTTC
NA | TRBD2 | TRBJ2-5 | TRBV20-1 | CSAGRGGYF | TGCAGTGCTGGTCGGGGGGGGTACTTC
many | NA | TRBJ1-1 | TRBV7-9 | CASSLGWAERAEAFF | TGTGCCAGCAGCTTAGGATGGGCCGAAAGGGCTGAAGCTTTCTTT
NA | NA | TRBJ1-5 | TRBV20-1 | CSARVSYRASRNQPQHF | TGCAGTGCTAGAGTATCTTACAGGGCTTCGAGAAATCAGCCCCAGCATTTT
NA | NA | TRBJ2-5 | TRBV28 | CASSLLARAETQYF | TGTGCCAGCAGTTTATTGGCCAGGGCGGAGACCCAGTACTTC
NA | NA | TRBJ2-3 | TRBV10-3 | CAISDTADTQYF | TGTGCCATCAGTGATACAGCAGATACGCAGTATTTT
NA | NA | TRBJ2-5 | TRBV4-1 | CASSQGIGSQETQYF | TGCGCCAGCAGCCAAGGGATCGGAAGCCAAGAGACCCAGTACTTC
NA | TRBD1 | TRBJ2-7 | TRBV4-1 | CASSEGQGGGEQYF | TGCGCCAGCAGCGAGGGACAGGGGGGAGGCGAGCAGTACTTC
NA | NA | TRBJ1-2 | TRBV20-1 | CSAPYGYTF | TGCAGTGCGCCGTATGGCTACACCTTC
few | NA | TRBJ2-1 | TRBV18 | CASSPRGAANEQFF | TGTGCCAGCTCACCACGGGGAGCTGCCAATGAGCAGTTCTTC
few | NA | TRBJ2-1 | TRBV5-1 | CASSLGLALGNEQFF | TGCGCCAGCAGCTTAGGGCTAGCCTTGGGCAATGAGCAGTTCTTC
NA | NA | TRBJ1-1 | TRBV10-3 | CAIRSGFAEAFF | TGTGCCATCAGATCTGGTTTCGCCGAAGCTTTCTTT
few | NA | TRBJ2-5 | TRBV20-1 | CSARKGRGPYQETQYF | TGCAGTGCTAGAAAGGGGCGGGGGCCGTACCAAGAGACCCAGTACTTC
NA | NA | TRBJ1-1 | TRBV29-1 | CSVSPTGTEAFF | TGCAGCGTCTCCCCCACAGGGACTGAAGCTTTCTTT
NA | NA | TRBJ2-1 | TRBV5-1 | CASSLTSLSEQFF | TGCGCCAGCAGCTTGACATCCCTTAGTGAGCAGTTCTTC
NA | TRBD2 | TRBJ2-1 | TRBV20-1 | CSATGTSRNEQFF | TGCAGTGCTACCGGGACTAGCAGGAATGAGCAGTTCTTC
few | TRBD2 | TRBJ2-4 | TRBV2 | CASAPFRGENIQYF | TGTGCCAGCGCCCCCTTCCGGGGGGAAAACATTCAGTACTTC
few | NA | TRBJ1-2 | TRBV27 | CASSLVPNYGYTF | TGTGCCAGCAGTTTGGTCCCGAACTATGGCTACACCTTC
NA | TRBD1 | TRBJ2-7 | TRBV13 | CASSLIGDSRTLTYEQYF | TGTGCCAGCAGCTTAATCGGGGACAGCCGAACCCTTACCTACGAGCAGTACTTC
NA | NA | TRBJ2-1 | TRBV29-1 | CSVGLQFSHNEQFF | TGCAGCGTTGGTCTCCAATTCTCCCACAATGAGCAGTTCTTC
NA | TRBD2 | TRBJ2-3 | TRBV12-3/TRBV12-4 | CASSLGDYTPRDTQYF | TGTGCCAGCAGTTTAGGGGACTACACCCCTCGGGATACGCAGTATTTT
NA | NA | TRBJ2-1 | TRBV20-1 | CSALVVPEYNEQFF | TGCAGTGCCCTCGTGGTCCCGGAGTACAATGAGCAGTTCTTC
NA | TRBD1 | TRBJ1-4 | TRBV9 | CASSVYGTEEKLFF | TGTGCCAGCAGCGTATATGGGACAGAGGAAAAACTGTTTTTT
few | NA | TRBJ2-3 | TRBV5-1 | CASSPLTGRPPTDTQYF | TGCGCCAGCAGCCCCTTGACAGGAAGGCCCCCCACAGATACGCAGTATTTT
NA | TRBD1 | TRBJ1-2 | TRBV24-1 | CATSDPRTGGKDGYTF | TGTGCCACCAGTGACCCGAGGACAGGGGGAAAGGATGGCTACACCTTC
NA | TRBD2 | TRBJ2-3 | TRBV12-3/TRBV12-4 | CASSNHWTSGGRADTQYF | TGTGCCAGCAGCAACCACTGGACTAGCGGGGGTAGGGCAGATACGCAGTATTTT
many | TRBD2 | TRBJ2-1 | TRBV7-8 | CASSPRPGLVFEQFF | TGTGCCAGCAGCCCCCGGCCGGGACTAGTGTTTGAGCAGTTCTTC
NA | NA | TRBJ2-5 | TRBV20-1 | CSAGSAGTQYF | TGCAGTGCTGGATCAGCAGGGACCCAGTACTTC
NA | NA | TRBJ1-1 | TRBV29-1 | CSVAQTFSAEAFF | TGCAGCGTTGCCCAAACCTTCTCGGCTGAAGCTTTCTTT
NA | NA | TRBJ2-5 | TRBV12-3/TRBV12-4 | CASSLGQGKTQYF | TGTGCCAGCAGTTTGGGGCAGGGGAAGACCCAGTACTTC
NA | TRBD1 | TRBJ2-1 | TRBV20-1 | CSASLSPGQGWDEQFF | TGCAGTGCTAGTCTTTCCCCCGGACAGGGCTGGGATGAGCAGTTCTTC
few | TRBD1 | TRBJ2-7 | TRBV4-2 | CASSQVPMGQTYEQYF | TGTGCCAGCAGCCAAGTCCCTATGGGACAGACCTACGAGCAGTACTTC
few | NA | TRBJ2-1 | TRBV5-1 | CASSLGDGHNEQFF | TGCGCCAGCAGCTTGGGGGACGGCCACAATGAGCAGTTCTTC
NA | TRBD2 | TRBJ2-7 | TRBV20-1 | CSAPTGTSAYEQYF | TGCAGTGCCCCGACCGGGACTAGCGCCTACGAGCAGTACTTC
few | TRBD2 | TRBJ2-1 | TRBV12-5 | CASEAGGSNEQFF | TGTGCTAGTGAGGCGGGGGGATCCAATGAGCAGTTCTTC
few | NA | TRBJ2-1 | TRBV4-2 | CASSQKGVGEFDEQFF | TGTGCCAGCAGCCAAAAAGGGGTTGGTGAGTTCGATGAGCAGTTCTTC
few | NA | TRBJ2-7 | TRBV9 | CASSGDFRGLGQYF | TGTGCCAGCAGCGGGGACTTCCGTGGACTCGGGCAGTACTTC
few | TRBD1 | TRBJ2-5 | TRBV12-3/TRBV12-4 | CASSWHRTGKETQYF | TGTGCCAGCAGTTGGCACCGGACAGGGAAAGAGACCCAGTACTTC
NA | NA | TRBJ2-3 | TRBV5-1 | CASSVDLPSTDTQYF | TGCGCCAGCAGCGTGGACTTGCCTAGCACAGATACGCAGTATTTT
few | NA | TRBJ2-1 | TRBV29-1 | CSVMDLNGEQFF | TGCAGCGTTATGGACCTCAACGGGGAGCAGTTCTTC
NA | TRBD1 | TRBJ1-2 | TRBV5-6 | CASSQTGGVFGYTF | TGTGCCAGCAGTCAGACAGGGGGCGTCTTTGGCTACACCTTC
NA | NA | TRBJ1-2 | TRBV20-1 | CSARSGGVRTKYGYTF | TGCAGTGCTAGATCGGGGGGCGTCAGGACAAAGTATGGCTACACCTTC
NA | NA | TRBJ2-1 | TRBV5-6 | CASSLVHYYNEQFF | TGTGCCAGCAGCTTGGTTCACTATTACAATGAGCAGTTCTTC
many | NA | TRBJ2-7 | TRBV29-1 | CSVGDDYEQYF | TGCAGCGTTGGGGACGACTACGAGCAGTACTTC
NA | NA | TRBJ2-2 | TRBV7-8 | CASSPRSRGQTNTGELFF | TGTGCCAGCAGCCCTAGAAGCCGAGGACAGACGAACACCGGGGAGCTGTTTTTT
NA | NA | TRBJ2-5 | TRBV9 | CASSVDDESGETQYF | TGTGCCAGCAGCGTAGATGACGAGAGTGGGGAGACCCAGTACTTC
NA | NA | TRBJ2-5 | TRBV18 | CASRQAGQQETQYF | TGTGCCAGCCGGCAGGCGGGACAGCAAGAGACCCAGTACTTC
NA | NA | TRBJ2-2 | TRBV12-3/TRBV12-4 | CASSHFRGANTGELFF | TGTGCCAGCAGCCACTTCAGGGGCGCGAACACCGGGGAGCTGTTTTTT
few | NA | TRBJ1-1 | TRBV3-1 | CASSQAKAEAFF | TGTGCCAGCAGCCAAGCTAAGGCTGAAGCTTTCTTT
NA | TRBD2 | TRBJ2-4 | TRBV20-1 | CSARGGLAGETKNIQYF | TGCAGTGCTAGAGGGGGACTAGCGGGGGAGACCAAAAACATTCAGTACTTC
once | TRBD1 | TRBJ2-7 | TRBV4-1 | CASSPGQPYF | TGCGCCAGCAGCCCGGGACAGCCGTACTTC